The T cell receptor beta chain under discussion was sequenced for a study of radiation and T cells in renal cell carcinoma. Time point: blood 4 weeks post-SBRT, at nephrectomy. Treatment reported: 15 Gy SBRT to primary tumor, nephrectomy 4 weeks later. This clone has just one count. One junction end disagrees with the germline gene, perhaps due to a read error. Produced via immunoSEQ multiplex PCR; TCRdb's table is partial and in-frame only. The sample has about 86,000 clones, around four fifths seen once. The sample was blood, taken from a patient whose treatment included radiotherapy and nephrectomy. The origin of this receptor is a man aged 45-65 years with renal cell carcinoma.

The CDR3: CASSKESGTAYNEQFF. The CDR3 DNA is TGCGCCAGCAGCAAAGAATCCGGGACAGCCTACAATGAGCAGTTCTTC. The rearrangement joins TRBV4-1 to TRBJ2-1; TRBD1 matches at 7 bases. Germline V gene data show CDR1 as MGHRA and CDR2 as YSYEKL. This CDR3 contains 16 residues.